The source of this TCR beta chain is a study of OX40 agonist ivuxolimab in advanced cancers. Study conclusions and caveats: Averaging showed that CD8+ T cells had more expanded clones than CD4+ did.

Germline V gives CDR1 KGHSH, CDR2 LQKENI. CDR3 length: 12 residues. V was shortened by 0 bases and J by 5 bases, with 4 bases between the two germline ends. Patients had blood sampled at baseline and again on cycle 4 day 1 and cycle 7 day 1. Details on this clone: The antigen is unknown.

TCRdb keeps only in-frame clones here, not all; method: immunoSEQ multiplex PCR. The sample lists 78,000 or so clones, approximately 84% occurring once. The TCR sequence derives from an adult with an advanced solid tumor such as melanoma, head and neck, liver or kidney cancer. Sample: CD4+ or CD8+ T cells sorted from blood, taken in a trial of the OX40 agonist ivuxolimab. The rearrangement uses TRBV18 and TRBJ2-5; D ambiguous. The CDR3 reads CASSPPAETQYF. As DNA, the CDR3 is TGTGCCAGCTCACCACCGGCGGAGACCCAGTACTTC.